One TCR beta chain is described in this entry. This entry is derived from a study of early T cells in non-severe SARS-CoV-2 infection. Unique molecular identifiers were attached to individual cDNA molecules. TCRdb used MiXCR to reprocess the 5' RACE reads, holding one entry per CDR3 protein. Among 60,000 to 75,000 distinct CDR3 sequences, approximately 9.1% were seen once, and the ten largest hold roughly a sixth. V was trimmed by 1 base and J by 0 bases, leaving 9 bases between them. This CDR3 comprises 16 residues. The germline CDR1 and CDR2 sequences are SGHTA and FQGNSA. V usage is TRBV7-2 and J usage is TRBJ1-4, with D unclear. The clonotype originates from an adult who was a healthcare worker with PCR-confirmed SARS-CoV-2 infection or an uninfected control (not recorded which). The input for sequencing was whole blood, taken at baseline. The CDR3: CASSLGQSATNEKLFF. The CDR3 DNA reads TGTGCCAGCAGCTTAGGGCAAAGCGCAACTAATGAAAAACTGTTTTTT. Drawing the rest from reference TRBV7-2 and TRBJ1-4, the complete variable domain is GAGVSQSPSNKVTEKGKDVELRCDPISGHTALYWYRQSLGQGLEFLIYFQGNSAPDKSGLPSDRFSAERTGGSVSTLTIQRTQQEDSAVYLCASSLGQSATNEKLFFGSGTQLSVL.